The 9 T cell receptor beta chains listed next were all sequenced from one sample in a study of CXCR3-negative and CXCR3-positive naive CD8 T cells. Carrying UMI labels, the TRB cDNA libraries were prepared through 5' RACE. One entry per CDR3 protein, without DNA, is what TCRdb gives after re-calling the 5' RACE reads. Its table lists roughly 48,000 distinct CDR3 sequences. Material: memory CD8+ T cells from blood. The receptors stem from a human donor in good health. Some clones in this sample may be carry-over from other donors' samples.

The rearrangement links TRBV9 to TRBJ2-1; TCRdb names TRBD2, which stays unverified in the absence of DNA. Per the germline V gene, CDR1 is SGDLS and CDR2 is YYNGEE. The CDR3 length is 18 residues. This CDR3 is CASSVPLAGGSSYNEQFF.

The CDR3 loop is CATGGQAYEQYF. The chain uses TRBV7-9 and TRBJ2-7; the TCRdb D gene call, TRBD1, has no DNA to confirm it. Per germline, CDR1 SEHNR and CDR2 FQNEAQ (reference sequence). The CDR3 totals 12 residues. The full variable domain, rest sourced from reference TRBV7-9 and TRBJ2-7, is DTGVSQNPRHKITKRGQNVTFRCDPISEHNRLYWYRQTLGQGPEFLTYFQNEAQLEKSRLLSDRFSAERPKGSFSTLEIQRTEQGDSAMYLCATGGQAYEQYFGPGTRLTVT.

J is TRBJ2-7 and V is TRBV5-1. This CDR3 is built from 13 residues. Germline-derived CDR1 and CDR2 are SGHRS and YFSETQ. CDR3 amino acids: CASSLGPRDEQYF.

The chain joins TRBV29-1 to TRBJ2-1; TCRdb selects TRBD1, and the lack of DNA leaves this call unchecked. The CDR3 is 11 residues long. CDR1 is SQVTM and CDR2 is ANQGSEA in the germline V gene. CDR3 sequence reads: CSVEARTEQFF.

The chain couples TRBV5-6 to TRBJ1-1; there is no DNA to check the TCRdb D call of TRBD1. CDR1 SGHDT and CDR2 YYEEEE come from the germline V gene. The CDR3 is made up of 16 amino acids. The CDR3 is CASSLPATGGDTEAFF.

The chain combines TRBV4-1 with TRBJ1-4. The CDR3 spans 12 residues. The germline CDR1 and CDR2 sequences are MGHRA and YSYEKL. The CDR3 here is CASSHAEEKLFF.

J is TRBJ2-2 and V is TRBV7-8. Germline-derived CDR1 and CDR2 are SGHVS and FQNEAQ. The CDR3 extends over 15 amino acids. CDR3 in amino acids: CASSLVGGRTGELFF.

V usage is TRBV27 and J usage is TRBJ2-2. The CDR3 length is 14 residues. Per the germline V gene, CDR1 is MNHEY and CDR2 is SMNVEV (reference sequence). CDR3 protein: CASSWSANTGELFF.

The chain has TRBV29-1 and TRBJ2-1. The CDR3 has 13 amino acids. Germline V gene sequence: CDR1 SQVTM, CDR2 ANQGSEA. The CDR3 region is CSVGPSSYNEQFF.